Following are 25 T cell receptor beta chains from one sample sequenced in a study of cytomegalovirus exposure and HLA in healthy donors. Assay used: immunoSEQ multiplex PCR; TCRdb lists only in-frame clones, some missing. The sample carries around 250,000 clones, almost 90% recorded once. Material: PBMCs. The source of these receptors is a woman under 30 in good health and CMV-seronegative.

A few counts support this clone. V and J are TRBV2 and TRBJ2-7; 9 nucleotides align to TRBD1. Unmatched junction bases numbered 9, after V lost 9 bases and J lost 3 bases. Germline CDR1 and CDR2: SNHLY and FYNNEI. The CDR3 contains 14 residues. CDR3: CASRTGQGSYEQYV. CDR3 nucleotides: TGTGCCAGTCGCACGGGACAGGGAAGCTACGAGCAGTACGTC.

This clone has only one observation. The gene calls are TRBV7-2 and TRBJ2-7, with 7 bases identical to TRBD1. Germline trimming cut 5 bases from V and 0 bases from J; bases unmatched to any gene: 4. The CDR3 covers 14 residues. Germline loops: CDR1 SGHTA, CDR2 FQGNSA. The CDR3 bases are TGTGCCAGCAGCGTGGACAGGTACTCCTACGAGCAGTACTTC. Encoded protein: CASSVDRYSYEQYF.

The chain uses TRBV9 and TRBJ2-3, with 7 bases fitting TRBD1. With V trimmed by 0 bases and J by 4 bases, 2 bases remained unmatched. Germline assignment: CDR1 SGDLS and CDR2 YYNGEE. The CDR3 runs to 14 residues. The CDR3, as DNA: TGTGCCAGCAGCGTAGGACAGGGCTCAGATACGCAGTATTTT. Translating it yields CASSVGQGSDTQYF. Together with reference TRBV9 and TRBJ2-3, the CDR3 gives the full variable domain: DSGVTQTPKHLITATGQRVTLRCSPRSGDLSVYWYQQSLDQGLQFLIQYYNGEERAKGNILERFSAQQFPDLHSELNLSSLELGDSALYFCASSVGQGSDTQYFGPGTRLTVL.

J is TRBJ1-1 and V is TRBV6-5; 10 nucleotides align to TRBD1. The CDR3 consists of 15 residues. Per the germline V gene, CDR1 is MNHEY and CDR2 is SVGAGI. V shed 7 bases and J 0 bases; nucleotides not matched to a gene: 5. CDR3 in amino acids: CASTDRGRMNTEAFF. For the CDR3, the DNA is TGTGCCAGCACCGACAGGGGGCGGATGAACACTGAAGCTTTCTTT.

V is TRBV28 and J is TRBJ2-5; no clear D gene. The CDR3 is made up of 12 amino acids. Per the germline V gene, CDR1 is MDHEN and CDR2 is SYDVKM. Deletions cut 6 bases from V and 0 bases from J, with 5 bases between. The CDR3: CASSRDQETQYF. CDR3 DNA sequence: TGTGCCAGCAGCCGGGACCAAGAGACCCAGTACTTC. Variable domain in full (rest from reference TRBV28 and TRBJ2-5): DVKVTQSSRYLVKRTGEKVFLECVQDMDHENMFWYRQDPGLGLRLIYFSYDVKMKEKGDIPEGYSVSREKKERFSLILESASTNQTSMYLCASSRDQETQYFGPGTRLLVL.

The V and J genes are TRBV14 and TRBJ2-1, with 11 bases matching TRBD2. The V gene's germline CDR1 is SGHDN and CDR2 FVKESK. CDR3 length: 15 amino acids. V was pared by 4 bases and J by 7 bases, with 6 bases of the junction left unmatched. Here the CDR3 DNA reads TGTGCCAGCAGCCTAGCGGGGGGGCCTGAGAATGAGCAGTTCTTC. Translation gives CASSLAGGPENEQFF. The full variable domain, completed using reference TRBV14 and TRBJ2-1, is EAGVTQFPSHSVIEKGQTVTLRCDPISGHDNLYWYRRVMGKEIKFLLHFVKESKQDESGMPNNRFLAERTGGTYSTLKVQPAELEDSGVYFCASSLAGGPENEQFFGPGTRLTVL.

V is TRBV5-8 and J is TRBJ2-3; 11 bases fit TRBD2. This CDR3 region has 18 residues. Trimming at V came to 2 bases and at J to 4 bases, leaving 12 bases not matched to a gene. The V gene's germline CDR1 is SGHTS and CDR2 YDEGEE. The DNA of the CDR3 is TGTGCCAGCAGCTTTCCAACTGCGACTAGCGGGGAGCCAGATACGCAGTATTTT. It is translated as CASSFPTATSGEPDTQYF.

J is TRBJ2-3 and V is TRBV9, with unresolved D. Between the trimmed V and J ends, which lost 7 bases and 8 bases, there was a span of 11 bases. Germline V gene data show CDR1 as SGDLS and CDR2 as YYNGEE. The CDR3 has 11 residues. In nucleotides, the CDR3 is TGTGCCAGCGGAAGCGATGGTACGCAGTATTTT. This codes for CASGSDGTQYF. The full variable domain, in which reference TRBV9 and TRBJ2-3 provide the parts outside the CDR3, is DSGVTQTPKHLITATGQRVTLRCSPRSGDLSVYWYQQSLDQGLQFLIQYYNGEERAKGNILERFSAQQFPDLHSELNLSSLELGDSALYFCASGSDGTQYFGPGTRLTVL.

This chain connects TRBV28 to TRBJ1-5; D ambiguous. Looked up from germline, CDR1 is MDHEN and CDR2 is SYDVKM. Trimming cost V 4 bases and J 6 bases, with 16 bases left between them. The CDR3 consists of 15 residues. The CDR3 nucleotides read TGTGCCAGCAGTTCGCAGGATTCACCCATTCAGCCCCAGCATTTT. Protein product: CASSSQDSPIQPQHF.

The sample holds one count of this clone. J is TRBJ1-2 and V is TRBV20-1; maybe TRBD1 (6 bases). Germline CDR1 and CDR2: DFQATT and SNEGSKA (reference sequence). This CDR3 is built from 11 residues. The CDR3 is CRLTGNYGYTF. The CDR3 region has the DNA TGCAGGCTGACAGGAAACTATGGCTACACCTTC.

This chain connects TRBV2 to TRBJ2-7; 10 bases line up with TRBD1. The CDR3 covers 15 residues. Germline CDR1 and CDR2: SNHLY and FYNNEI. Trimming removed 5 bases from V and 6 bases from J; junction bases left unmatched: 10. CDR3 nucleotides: TGTGCCAGCAGTCATCCCGGGACAGGGGAGGGCGAGCAGTACTTC. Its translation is CASSHPGTGEGEQYF.

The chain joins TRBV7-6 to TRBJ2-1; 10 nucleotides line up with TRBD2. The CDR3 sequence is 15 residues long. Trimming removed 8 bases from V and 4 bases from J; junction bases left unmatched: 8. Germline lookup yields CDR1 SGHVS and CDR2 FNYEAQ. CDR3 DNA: TGTGCCAGCGGGACCGGGACTAGCGTTTACAATGAGCAGTTCTTC. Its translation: CASGTGTSVYNEQFF.

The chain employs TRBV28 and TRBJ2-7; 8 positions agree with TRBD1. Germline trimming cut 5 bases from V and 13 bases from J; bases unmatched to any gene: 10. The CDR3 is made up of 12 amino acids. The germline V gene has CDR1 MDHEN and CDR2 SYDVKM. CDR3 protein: CASSRGTGTLYV. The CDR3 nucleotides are TGTGCCAGCAGTCGCGGGACAGGTACACTATACGTC.

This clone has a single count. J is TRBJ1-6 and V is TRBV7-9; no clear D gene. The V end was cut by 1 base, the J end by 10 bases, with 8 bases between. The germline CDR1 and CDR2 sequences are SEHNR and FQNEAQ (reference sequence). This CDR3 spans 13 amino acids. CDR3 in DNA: TGTGCCAGCAGCTTAGACGGGGAATCACCCCTCCACTTT. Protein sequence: CASSLDGESPLHF. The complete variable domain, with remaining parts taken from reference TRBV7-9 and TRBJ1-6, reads DTGVSQNPRHKITKRGQNVTFRCDPISEHNRLYWYRQTLGQGPEFLTYFQNEAQLEKSRLLSDRFSAERPKGSFSTLEIQRTEQGDSAMYLCASSLDGESPLHFGNGTRLTVT.

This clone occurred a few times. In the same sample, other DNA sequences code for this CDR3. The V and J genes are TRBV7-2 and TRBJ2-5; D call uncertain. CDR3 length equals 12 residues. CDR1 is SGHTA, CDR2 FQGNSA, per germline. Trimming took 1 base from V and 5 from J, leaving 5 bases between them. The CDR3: CASSLVRETQYF. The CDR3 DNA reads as TGTGCCAGCAGCTTAGTGAGGGAGACCCAGTACTTC.

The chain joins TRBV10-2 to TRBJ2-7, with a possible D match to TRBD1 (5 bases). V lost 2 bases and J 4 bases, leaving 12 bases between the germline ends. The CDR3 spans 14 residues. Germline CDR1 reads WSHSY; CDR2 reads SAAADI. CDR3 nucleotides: TGCGCCAGCAGTGAGATGTGGGGCGCTTACGAGCAGTACTTC. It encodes CASSEMWGAYEQYF.

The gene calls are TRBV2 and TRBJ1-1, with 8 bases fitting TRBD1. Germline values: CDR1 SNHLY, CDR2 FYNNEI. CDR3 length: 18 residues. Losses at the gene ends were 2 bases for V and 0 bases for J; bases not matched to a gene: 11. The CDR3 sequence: CASSEPPGQGLLNTEAFF. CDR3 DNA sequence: TGTGCCAGCAGTGAACCCCCCGGACAGGGCCTCTTGAACACTGAAGCTTTCTTT.

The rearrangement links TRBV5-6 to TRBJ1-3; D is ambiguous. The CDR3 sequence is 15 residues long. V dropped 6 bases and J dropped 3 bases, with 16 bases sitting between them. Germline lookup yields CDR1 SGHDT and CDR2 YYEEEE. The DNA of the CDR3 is TGTGCCAGCATCAGACGGGGATTATATGGAAACACCATATATTTT. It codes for CASIRRGLYGNTIYF. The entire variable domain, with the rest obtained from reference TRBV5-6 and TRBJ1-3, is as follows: DAGVTQSPTHLIKTRGQQVTLRCSPKSGHDTVSWYQQALGQGPQFIFQYYEEEERQRGNFPDRFSGHQFPNYSSELNVNALLLGDSALYLCASIRRGLYGNTIYFGEGSWLTVV.

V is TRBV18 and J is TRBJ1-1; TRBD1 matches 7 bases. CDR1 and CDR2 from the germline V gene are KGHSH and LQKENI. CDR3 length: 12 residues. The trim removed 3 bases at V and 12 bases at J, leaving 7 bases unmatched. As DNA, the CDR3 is TGTGCCAGCTCACCCGACAGGGAGCGGCCTTTCTTT. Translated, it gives CASSPDRERPFF.

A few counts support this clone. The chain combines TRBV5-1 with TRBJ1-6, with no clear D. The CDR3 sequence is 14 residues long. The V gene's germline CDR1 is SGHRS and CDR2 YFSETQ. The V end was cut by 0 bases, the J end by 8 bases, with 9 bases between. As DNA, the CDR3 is TGCGCCAGCAGCTTGGGCAACCAGGATTCACCCCTCCACTTT. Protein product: CASSLGNQDSPLHF. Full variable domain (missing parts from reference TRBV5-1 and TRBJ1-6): KAGVTQTPRYLIKTRGQQVTLSCSPISGHRSVSWYQQTPGQGLQFLFEYFSETQRNKGNFPGRFSGRQFSNSRSEMNVSTLELGDSALYLCASSLGNQDSPLHFGNGTRLTVT.

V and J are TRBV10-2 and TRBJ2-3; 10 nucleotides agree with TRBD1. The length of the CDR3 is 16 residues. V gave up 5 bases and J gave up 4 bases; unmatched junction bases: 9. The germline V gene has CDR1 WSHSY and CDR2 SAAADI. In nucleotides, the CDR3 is TGCGCCAGCAGTCGCCGGGACAGGGGAAGCCCAGATACGCAGTATTTT. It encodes CASSRRDRGSPDTQYF.

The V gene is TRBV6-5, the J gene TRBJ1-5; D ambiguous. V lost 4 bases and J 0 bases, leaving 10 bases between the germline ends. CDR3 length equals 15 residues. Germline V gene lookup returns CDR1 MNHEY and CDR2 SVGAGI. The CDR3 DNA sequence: TGTGCCAGCAGTTCTCGCCAGTATAGCAATCAGCCCCAGCATTTT. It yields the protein CASSSRQYSNQPQHF.

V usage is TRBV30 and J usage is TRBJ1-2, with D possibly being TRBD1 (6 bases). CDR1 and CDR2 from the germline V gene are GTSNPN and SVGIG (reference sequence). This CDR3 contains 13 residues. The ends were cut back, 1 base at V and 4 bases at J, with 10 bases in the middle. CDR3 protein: CAWSAGVGYGYTF. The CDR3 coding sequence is TGTGCCTGGAGTGCAGGGGTTGGCTATGGCTACACCTTC. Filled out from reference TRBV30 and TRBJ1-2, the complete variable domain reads SQTIHQWPATLVQPVGSPLSLECTVEGTSNPNLYWYRQAAGRGLQLLFYSVGIGQISSEVPQNLSASRPQDRQFILSSKKLLLSDSGFYLCAWSAGVGYGYTFGSGTRLTVV.

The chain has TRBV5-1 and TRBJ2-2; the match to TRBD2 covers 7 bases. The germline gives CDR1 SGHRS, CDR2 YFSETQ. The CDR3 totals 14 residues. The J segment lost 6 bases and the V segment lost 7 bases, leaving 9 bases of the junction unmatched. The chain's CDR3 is CASDKGLPAGELFF. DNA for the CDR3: TGCGCCAGCGATAAGGGACTACCCGCCGGGGAGCTGTTTTTT.

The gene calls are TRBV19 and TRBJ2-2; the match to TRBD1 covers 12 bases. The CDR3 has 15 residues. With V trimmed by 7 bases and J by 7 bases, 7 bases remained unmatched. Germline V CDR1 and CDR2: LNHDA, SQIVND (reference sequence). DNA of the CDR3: TGTGCCAGTATAGGGGACAGGGGGCTTGTCGGGGAGCTGTTTTTT. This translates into CASIGDRGLVGELFF.